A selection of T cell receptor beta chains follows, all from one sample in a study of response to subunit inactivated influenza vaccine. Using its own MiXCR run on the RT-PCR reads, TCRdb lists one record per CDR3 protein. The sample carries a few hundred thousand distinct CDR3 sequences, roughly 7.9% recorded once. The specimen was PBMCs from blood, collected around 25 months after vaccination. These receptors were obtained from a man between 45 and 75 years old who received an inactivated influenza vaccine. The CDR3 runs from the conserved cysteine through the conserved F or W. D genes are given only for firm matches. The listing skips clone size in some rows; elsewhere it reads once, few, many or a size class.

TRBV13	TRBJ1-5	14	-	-	TGTGCCAGCAGCAGGTTTCCCGATAATCAGCCCCAGCATTTT	CASSRFPDNQPQHF
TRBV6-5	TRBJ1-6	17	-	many	TGTGCCAGCAGTTACTCCGGTATCTACTCCTATAATTCACCCCTCCACTTT	CASSYSGIYSYNSPLHF
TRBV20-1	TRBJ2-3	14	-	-	TGCAGTGCTAGAGTTCCCGCGGTGGCAGATACGCAGTATTTT	CSARVPAVADTQYF
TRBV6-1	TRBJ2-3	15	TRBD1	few	TGTGCCAGCAGTCTATGGGACAGCAGCGCAGATACGCAGTATTTT	CASSLWDSSADTQYF
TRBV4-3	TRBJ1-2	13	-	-	TGCGCCAGCAGCCAAGAAGTCAGCTATGGCTACACCTTC	CASSQEVSYGYTF
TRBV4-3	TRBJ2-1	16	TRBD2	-	TGCGCCAGCAGCCAAGGATCACTAGCGGGGGGGTATGAGCAGTTCTTC	CASSQGSLAGGYEQFF
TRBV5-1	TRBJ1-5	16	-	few	TGCGCCAGCAGCTTGGCCCTGCCGTTTAGCAATCAGCCCCAGCATTTT	CASSLALPFSNQPQHF
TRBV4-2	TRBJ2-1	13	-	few	TGTGCCAGCAGCCAAGCATTGGTGTATGAGCAGTTCTTC	CASSQALVYEQFF
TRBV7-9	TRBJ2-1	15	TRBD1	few	TGTGCCAGCAGCTCGGACAGGGGGGACTACAATGAGCAGTTCTTC	CASSSDRGDYNEQFF
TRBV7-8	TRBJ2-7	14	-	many	TGTGCCAGCAGCTTACAACAGGGGAGGGACGAGCAGTACTTC	CASSLQQGRDEQYF
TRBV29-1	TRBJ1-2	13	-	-	TGCAGCGTTGAACCTAGACCTGGTTATGGCTACACCTTC	CSVEPRPGYGYTF
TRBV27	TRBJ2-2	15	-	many	TGTGCCAGCATGATACGGGAGAGGTACACCGGGGAGCTGTTTTTT	CASMIRERYTGELFF
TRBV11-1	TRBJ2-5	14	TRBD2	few	TGTGCCAGCAGCGGCAACGCGGGGGACGGGACCCAGTACTTC	CASSGNAGDGTQYF
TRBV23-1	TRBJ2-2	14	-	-	TGCGCCAGGGCGGGGACAGCGAACACCGGGGAGCTGTTTTTT	CARAGTANTGELFF
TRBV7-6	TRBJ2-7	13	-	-	TGTGCCAGCAGCTTAGAATCGAGCTTCGAGCAGTACTTC	CASSLESSFEQYF
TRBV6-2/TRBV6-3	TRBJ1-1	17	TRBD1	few	TGTGCCAGCAGTTATTTACAGGGGGCACTATTCAACACTGAAGCTTTCTTT	CASSYLQGALFNTEAFF
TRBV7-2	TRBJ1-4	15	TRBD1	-	TGTGCCAGCAGAGTCGGGACAGCAACTAATGAAAAACTGTTTTTT	CASRVGTATNEKLFF
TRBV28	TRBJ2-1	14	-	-	TGTGCCACCGAGCCAGCGGCAAAGGGCAATGAGCAGTTCTTC	CATEPAAKGNEQFF
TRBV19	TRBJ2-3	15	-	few	TGTGCCAGTAGTCCCCCGGGCTTCAGCACAGATACGCAGTATTTT	CASSPPGFSTDTQYF
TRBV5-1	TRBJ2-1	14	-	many	TGCGCCAGCAGCTTGAAAACGCCCCGGGATGAGCAGTTCTTC	CASSLKTPRDEQFF
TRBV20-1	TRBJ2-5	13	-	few	TGCAGTGCAAGAACAGGGGAGGGGGAGACCCAGTACTTC	CSARTGEGETQYF
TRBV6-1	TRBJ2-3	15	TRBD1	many	TGTGCCAGCTTGCCGGGACAGGGCAATAGAAATACGCAGTATTTT	CASLPGQGNRNTQYF
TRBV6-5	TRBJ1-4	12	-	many	TGTGCCAGCAGCAAGGATGGAGAAAAACTGTTTTTT	CASSKDGEKLFF
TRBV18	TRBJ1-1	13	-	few	TGTGCCAGCTCACCAGGAGGGAGCAGTGAAGCTTTCTTT	CASSPGGSSEAFF
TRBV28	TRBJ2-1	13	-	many	TGTGCCAGCACCGGGGGGCTGTTAAATGAGCAGTTCTTC	CASTGGLLNEQFF
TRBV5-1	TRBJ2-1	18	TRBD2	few	TGCGCCAGCAGCCCGGCGGGGGTAAACCAGCGGGGGATTTTTGAGCAGTTCTTC	CASSPAGVNQRGIFEQFF